The 14 T cell receptor beta chains in this list originate from one sample, sequenced in a study of blood T cell repertoires in COVID-19. TCRdb's copy holds only in-frame clones and misses some; the assay was immunoSEQ multiplex PCR. The sample includes 200,000 to 300,000 clones, about 86% of them seen just once. Sequenced: peripheral blood. Every receptor here comes from a young man with active or convalescent COVID-19.

The chain is built from TRBV4-1 and TRBJ2-4; D may be TRBD1 (6 bases). The CDR3 length is 16 residues. Deletions cut 2 bases from V and 1 base from J, with 12 bases between. CDR1 is MGHRA, CDR2 YSYEKL, per germline. CDR3 coding DNA: TGCGCCAGCAGCCAACCAAACAGGGACGCCAAAAACATTCAGTACTTC. The encoded protein is CASSQPNRDAKNIQYF.

The chain has TRBV25-1 and TRBJ1-5; no clear D. The CDR3 totals 13 residues. With 4 bases removed from V and 3 bases from J, the gap between germline ends came to 7 bases. Germline-derived CDR1 and CDR2 are MGHDK and SYGVNS. The CDR3 coding sequence is TGTGCCAGCAGTGGAGGGTTCAATCAGCCCCAGCATTTT. This encodes CASSGGFNQPQHF.

The rearrangement uses TRBV6-8 and TRBJ2-3, with D possibly TRBD2 on 5 matching bases. Germline loops: CDR1 MNHGY, CDR2 SAAAGT. V was shortened by 2 bases and J by 5 bases, with 5 bases between the two germline ends. The CDR3 contains 12 residues. The CDR3 region is CASSYRGDTQYF. The CDR3 nucleotides read TGTGCCAGCAGTTACCGGGGAGATACGCAGTATTTT.

The gene calls are TRBV6-4 and TRBJ1-1; D possibly corresponds to TRBD1 (6 bases). Germline CDR1 is MRHNA and CDR2 is SNTAGT. This CDR3 is 13 amino acids long. V shed 6 bases and J shed 1 base, with 9 bases lying between them. DNA of the CDR3: TGTGCCAGCAGAATGGACAGGAACACTGAAGCTTTCTTT. Protein: CASRMDRNTEAFF.

This chain connects TRBV5-1 to TRBJ2-3; 8 positions match TRBD2. CDR1 and CDR2 (germline): SGHRS, YFSETQ. The CDR3 is 16 residues long. The trim removed 0 bases at V and 1 base at J, leaving 4 bases unmatched. The CDR3 bases are TGCGCCAGCAGCTTGGATGGTAGCGGGGGCACAGATACGCAGTATTTT. The encoded protein is CASSLDGSGGTDTQYF.

The chain recombines TRBV9 with TRBJ2-7, with D possibly TRBD1 on 5 matching bases. Trimming left V 2 bases short and J 4 bases short, with 10 bases between. The germline V gene has CDR1 SGDLS and CDR2 YYNGEE. CDR3 length: 13 residues. In DNA, the CDR3 is TGTGCCAGCAGCGTGTCAGGGCAGTACGAGCAGTACTTC. Its translation is CASSVSGQYEQYF.

This clone is a singleton in its sample. The gene calls are TRBV30 and TRBJ1-3; 8 positions match TRBD1. Trimming at V came to 7 bases and at J to 0 bases, leaving 11 bases not matched to a gene. Germline lookup yields CDR1 GTSNPN and CDR2 SVGIG (reference sequence). The CDR3 spans 16 residues. CDR3 sequence: CAFDRGFSLSGNTIYF. Written as DNA, the CDR3 is TGTGCCTTCGACAGGGGATTTTCCCTCTCTGGAAACACCATATATTTT.

The chain combines TRBV6-5 with TRBJ1-1; TRBD1 aligns across 7 bases. This CDR3 has 14 residues. Germline lookup yields CDR1 MNHEY and CDR2 SVGAGI. The ends lost 6 bases at V and 2 bases at J; junction bases unmatched: 6. CDR3 region: CASRQNRGNTEAFF. CDR3 DNA: TGTGCCAGCAGACAAAACAGGGGTAACACTGAAGCTTTCTTT.

V gene TRBV7-9 combines with J gene TRBJ2-1; 8 positions agree with TRBD2. V shed 6 bases, J shed 6 bases, and the junction held 16 bases outside the gene matches. Germline V gene data show CDR1 as SEHNR and CDR2 as FQNEAQ (reference sequence). The length of the CDR3 is 17 residues. CDR3 region: CASRPVYSGDPRNEQFF. The CDR3, as DNA: TGTGCCAGCAGGCCAGTTTATAGCGGGGACCCGCGCAATGAGCAGTTCTTC.

In this sample, this clone turned up a few times. The chain has TRBV7-6 and TRBJ1-2; D unclear. This CDR3 spans 15 amino acids. V was clipped by 2 bases and J by 2 bases, with 12 bases between them. Germline loops: CDR1 SGHVS, CDR2 FNYEAQ. The chain's CDR3 is CASSLRPDTNYGYTF. In DNA form, the CDR3 reads TGTGCCAGCAGCTTACGCCCCGACACAAACTATGGCTACACCTTC.

This chain joins TRBV2 and TRBJ2-5; possible D gene TRBD2, 7 bases. V gave up 8 bases and J gave up 5 bases, with 18 bases separating them. CDR1 SNHLY and CDR2 FYNNEI come from the germline V gene. The CDR3 consists of 14 residues. The CDR3 loop reads CASLLRGAWETQYF. The CDR3 DNA is TGTGCCAGCCTGCTTCGGGGGGCGTGGGAGACCCAGTACTTC.

This clone turned up a few times. This chain joins TRBV30 and TRBJ2-5; D is ambiguous. The CDR3 totals 14 residues. Per germline, CDR1 GTSNPN and CDR2 SVGIG (reference sequence). Trimming stripped 0 bases from V and 4 bases from J, with 12 bases between. CDR3: CAWSVLFPRETQYF. The CDR3 DNA follows: TGTGCCTGGAGTGTACTCTTTCCCCGAGAGACCCAGTACTTC.

The rearrangement uses TRBV5-1 and TRBJ2-3; TRBD2 matches at 8 bases. Germline V gene lookup returns CDR1 SGHRS and CDR2 YFSETQ. Unmatched junction bases numbered 2, after V lost 0 bases and J lost 2 bases. This CDR3 comprises 15 residues. Written as DNA, the CDR3 is TGCGCCAGCAGCTTGGCAGGACTAGCCACAGATACGCAGTATTTT. Translation gives CASSLAGLATDTQYF. Based on the CDR3 plus reference TRBV5-1 and TRBJ2-3, the full variable domain is KAGVTQTPRYLIKTRGQQVTLSCSPISGHRSVSWYQQTPGQGLQFLFEYFSETQRNKGNFPGRFSGRQFSNSRSEMNVSTLELGDSALYLCASSLAGLATDTQYFGPGTRLTVL.

The chain recombines TRBV3-1 (or the pseudogene TRBV3-2) with TRBJ1-1; D ambiguous. Trimming pared 1 base from V and 7 bases from J, leaving 13 bases between. The CDR3 totals 14 residues. Germline CDR1 LGHDT, CDR2 YNNKEL (reference sequence). The CDR3 coding sequence is TGTGCCAGCAGCCAAGGACTGGTGAGCGGTGAAGCTTTCTTT. Translated, it gives CASSQGLVSGEAFF.